The 15 T cell receptor beta chains below come from one sample, sequenced in a study of T cell changes during pregnancy in multiple sclerosis (dated by TCRdb to the late 2010s). Libraries came from the immunoSEQ multiplex PCR assay. As stored in TCRdb, this immuneACCESS dataset retains in-frame rearrangements with V and J assigned. A fraction of the clones does not appear; measured against another copy, unresolved V genes explain less than half of the discrepancy, and the remainder lacks a known reason. Counted in this sample were about 50,000 clones; 85% to 95% of them appeared once. 0.61% of the sample is taken by the ten largest. Sequenced material: CD4+ T cells from peripheral blood mononuclear cells, taken after pregnancy. The receptors come from a female donor in good health, enrolled as a control in a pregnancy study.

This chain joins TRBV7-8 and TRBJ2-5; possibly TRBD2 for D (6 bases). The V end was cut by 4 bases, the J end by 2 bases, with 8 bases between. CDR3 size: 13 residues. From germline, CDR1 is SGHVS and CDR2 FQNEAQ. Here the CDR3 reads CASSSGLQETQYF. The CDR3 DNA follows: TGTGCCAGCAGCTCGGGACTTCAAGAGACCCAGTACTTC.

The chain has TRBV10-3 and TRBJ2-5; 12 bases are a match to TRBD2. The J call is doubtful: the DNA matches TRBJ2-7 better. CDR1 ENHRY and CDR2 SYGVKD come from the germline V gene. The CDR3 runs to 16 residues. CDR3 residues: CAISMTSGSTISEQYF. The CDR3 bases are TGTGCCATCAGTATGACTAGCGGGAGTACCATCTCCGAGCAGTACTTC.

The V and J genes are TRBV7-2 and TRBJ1-3, with 9 bases aligning to TRBD1. V lost 2 bases and J lost 6; bases outside the gene matches: 8. The CDR3 is made up of 16 amino acids. Germline CDR1 SGHTA, CDR2 FQGNSA. The CDR3 is CASSLSGTGRSNTIYF. CDR3 nucleotide sequence: TGTGCCAGCAGCTTAAGTGGGACAGGGAGATCAAACACCATATATTTT. The whole variable domain, remainder taken from reference TRBV7-2 and TRBJ1-3, is GAGVSQSPSNKVTEKGKDVELRCDPISGHTALYWYRQSLGQGLEFLIYFQGNSAPDKSGLPSDRFSAERTGGSVSTLTIQRTQQEDSAVYLCASSLSGTGRSNTIYFGEGSWLTVV.

V usage is TRBV2 and J usage is TRBJ2-5, with 8 bases aligning to TRBD1. The CDR3 totals 12 residues. Germline assignment: CDR1 SNHLY and CDR2 FYNNEI. V shed 6 bases, J shed 5 bases, and the junction held 2 bases outside the gene matches. In nucleotides, the CDR3 is TGTGCCAGCAGGCAGGGGGCGGAGACCCAGTACTTC. Translation gives CASRQGAETQYF.

The chain links TRBV28 to TRBJ1-6; D remains unclear. V gave up 10 bases and J gave up 10 bases, with 14 bases separating them. The germline gives CDR1 MDHEN, CDR2 SYDVKM. The CDR3 extends over 12 amino acids. The CDR3 sequence is CANSGGGSPLHF. CDR3 nucleotides: TGTGCCAACTCGGGTGGAGGATCACCCCTCCACTTT.

On this clone: Sequence at one end of the junction differs from germline and may be a read error. The rearrangement links TRBV18 to TRBJ2-3; 9 bases fit TRBD1. This CDR3 comprises 13 residues. CDR1 and CDR2 (germline): KGHSH, LQKENI. The CDR3, as DNA: TGTGCCAGCTCACCTAAAACCCGGGACAGGGTTAGATTT. Protein: CASSPKTRDRVRF.

The gene calls are TRBV6-1 and TRBJ1-5; TRBD1 matches at 10 bases. Trimming took 8 bases from V and 5 from J; bases not matched to a gene: 6. CDR1 is MNHNS, CDR2 SASEGT, per germline. The CDR3 covers 14 residues. CDR3 amino acids: CASRTGGQDQPQHF. For the CDR3, the DNA is TGTGCCAGCCGGACAGGGGGGCAGGATCAGCCCCAGCATTTT.

CDR3 amino acids: CASSQSGASTDTQYF. The DNA for the CDR3 is TGTGCCAGCAGCCAGTCGGGAGCTAGCACAGATACGCAGTATTTT. This rearrangement joins TRBV14 to TRBJ2-3; a possible D gene is TRBD2 (6 bases). Germline V gene sequence: CDR1 SGHDN, CDR2 FVKESK. Trimming cost V 3 bases and J 0 bases, with 10 bases left between them. The CDR3 is 15 residues long. Supplemented by reference TRBV14 and TRBJ2-3, the full variable domain reads EAGVTQFPSHSVIEKGQTVTLRCDPISGHDNLYWYRRVMGKEIKFLLHFVKESKQDESGMPNNRFLAERTGGTYSTLKVQPAELEDSGVYFCASSQSGASTDTQYFGPGTRLTVL.

V usage is TRBV19 and J usage is TRBJ1-6, with D unclear. Germline CDR1 and CDR2: LNHDA and SQIVND (reference sequence). V lost 5 bases, J lost 10 bases, and 9 bases lay in between. The CDR3 is 12 residues long. DNA for the CDR3: TGTGCCAGTAGTGGTAGCGGATCACCCCTCCACTTT. Its protein product is CASSGSGSPLHF.

The chain employs TRBV19 and TRBJ2-3, with TRBD2 as a possible D gene (5 bases). This CDR3 is built from 16 residues. Trimming left V 6 bases short and J 0 bases short, with 16 bases between. Germline CDR1 LNHDA, CDR2 SQIVND (reference sequence). In DNA, the CDR3 is TGTGCCAGTAGAGACGGAGGTCTCGGGAGCACAGATACGCAGTATTTT. As protein: CASRDGGLGSTDTQYF.

V and J are TRBV11-2 and TRBJ2-1; no definite D call. V gave up 2 bases and J gave up 6 bases, with 14 bases separating them. Germline loops: CDR1 SGHAT, CDR2 FQNNGV. The CDR3 runs to 15 residues. CDR3 nucleotides: TGTGCCAGCAGCTTATTGGCTGGTCTTCTCAATGAGCAGTTCTTC. Translation gives CASSLLAGLLNEQFF.

The rearrangement links TRBV5-1 to TRBJ2-5; possible D gene TRBD2, 6 bases. The CDR3 runs to 15 residues. V was trimmed by 7 bases and J by 2 bases, leaving 18 bases between them. Germline CDR1 SGHRS, CDR2 YFSETQ. The CDR3 DNA reads as TGCGCCAGCGCCGTAACTAGCCAAACTCAAGAGACCCAGTACTTC. It translates to CASAVTSQTQETQYF.

The chain carries TRBV5-4 and TRBJ1-4; 8 bases line up with TRBD1. CDR3 length: 14 residues. J was trimmed by 4 bases and V by 4 bases; bases with no gene match: 3. CDR1 and CDR2 (germline): SGHNT, YYREEE (reference sequence). The CDR3 is CASSQDRVNEKLFF. CDR3 coding DNA: TGTGCCAGCAGCCAGGACAGGGTTAATGAAAAACTGTTTTTT.

The chain has TRBV19 and TRBJ2-3; the match to TRBD2 covers 12 bases. CDR1 and CDR2 from the germline V gene are LNHDA and SQIVND (reference sequence). The V gene end was trimmed by 4 bases and the J gene end by 6 bases; junction bases not matched to a gene: 8. CDR3 length: 16 residues. As DNA, the CDR3 is TGTGCCAGTAGTAATCCTAGCGGGGGGGCCGCGGATACGCAGTATTTT. This gives the protein CASSNPSGGAADTQYF.

The rearrangement joins TRBV19 to TRBJ2-1; D is possibly TRBD1 (7 bases). The V and J ends lost 6 bases and 9 bases respectively, with 21 bases between them. Germline V gives CDR1 LNHDA, CDR2 SQIVND (reference sequence). This CDR3 is built from 15 residues. CDR3 loop: CASRETGRRWGEQFF. CDR3 in DNA: TGTGCCAGTAGGGAGACAGGGAGGAGGTGGGGTGAGCAGTTCTTC.